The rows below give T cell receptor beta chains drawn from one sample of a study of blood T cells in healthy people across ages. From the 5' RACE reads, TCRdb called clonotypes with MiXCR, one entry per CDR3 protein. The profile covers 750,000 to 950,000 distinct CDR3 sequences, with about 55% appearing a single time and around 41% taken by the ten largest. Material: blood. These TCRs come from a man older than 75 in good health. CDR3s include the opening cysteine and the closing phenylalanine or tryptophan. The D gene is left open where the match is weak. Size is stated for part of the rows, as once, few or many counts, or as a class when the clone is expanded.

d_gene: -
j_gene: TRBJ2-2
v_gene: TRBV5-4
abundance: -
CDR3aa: CATATSRITGELFF
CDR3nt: TGTGCCACCGCGACCAGCAGGATCACCGGGGAGCTGTTTTTT

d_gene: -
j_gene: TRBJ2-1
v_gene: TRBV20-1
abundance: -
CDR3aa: CSASGGDRVYNEQFF
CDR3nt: TGCAGTGCTAGCGGAGGGGACAGAGTCTACAATGAGCAGTTCTTC

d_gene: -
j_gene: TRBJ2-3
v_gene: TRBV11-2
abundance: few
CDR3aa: CASSLWSRESTDTQYF
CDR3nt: TGTGCCAGCAGCTTATGGTCGAGGGAGAGCACAGATACGCAGTATTTT

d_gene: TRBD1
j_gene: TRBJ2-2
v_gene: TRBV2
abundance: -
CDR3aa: CASRPGTGVTGELFF
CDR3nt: TGTGCCAGCAGACCCGGGACAGGGGTCACCGGGGAGCTGTTTTTT

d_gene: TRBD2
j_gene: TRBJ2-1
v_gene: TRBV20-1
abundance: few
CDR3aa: CSAYTPGLEFKFF
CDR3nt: TGCAGTGCTTATACTCCGGGACTAGAGTTTAAGTTCTTC

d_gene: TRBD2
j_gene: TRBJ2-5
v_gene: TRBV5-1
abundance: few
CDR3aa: CASSLVPSGNEETQYF
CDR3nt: TGCGCCAGCAGCTTGGTGCCTAGCGGGAATGAAGAGACCCAGTACTTC

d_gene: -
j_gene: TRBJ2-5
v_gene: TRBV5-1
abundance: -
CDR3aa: CASSLNEKTQYF
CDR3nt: TGCGCCAGCAGCTTGAATGAGAAGACCCAGTACTTC

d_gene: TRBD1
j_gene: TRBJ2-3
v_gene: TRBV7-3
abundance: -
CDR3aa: CASSLSGTGGSDTQYF
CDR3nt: TGTGCCAGCAGCTTATCCGGGACAGGGGGTTCAGATACGCAGTATTTT

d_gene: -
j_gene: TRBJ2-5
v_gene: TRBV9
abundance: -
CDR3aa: CASSVASGPQETQYF
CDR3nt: TGTGCCAGCAGCGTAGCTTCGGGGCCCCAAGAGACCCAGTACTTC

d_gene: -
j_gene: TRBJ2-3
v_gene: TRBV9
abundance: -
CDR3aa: CASSARARGGSDTQYF
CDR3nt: TGTGCCAGCAGCGCCCGGGCTAGGGGGGGCTCAGATACGCAGTATTTT

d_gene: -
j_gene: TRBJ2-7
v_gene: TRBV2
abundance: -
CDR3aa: CASSGDVSYEQYF
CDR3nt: TGTGCCAGCAGTGGGGATGTCTCCTACGAGCAGTACTTC

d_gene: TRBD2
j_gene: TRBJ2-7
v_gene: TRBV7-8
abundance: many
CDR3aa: CASSVVGLGEQYF
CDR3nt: TGTGCCAGCAGCGTAGTGGGACTAGGCGAGCAGTACTTC

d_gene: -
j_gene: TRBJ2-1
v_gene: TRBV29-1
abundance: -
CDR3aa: CSVLRYTGYRDEQFF
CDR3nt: TGCAGCGTTCTCCGGTATACAGGGTATCGGGATGAGCAGTTCTTC

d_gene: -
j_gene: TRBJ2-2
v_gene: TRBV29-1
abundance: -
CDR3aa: CSVGRTGELFF
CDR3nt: TGCAGCGTGGGGAGGACCGGGGAGCTGTTTTTT

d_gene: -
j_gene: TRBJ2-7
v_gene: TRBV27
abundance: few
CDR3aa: CASSLGQVQDEQYF
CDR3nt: TGTGCCAGCAGTTTAGGCCAGGTCCAGGACGAGCAGTACTTC

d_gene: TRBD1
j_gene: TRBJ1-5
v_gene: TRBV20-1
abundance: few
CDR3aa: CSARPGGGQPQHF
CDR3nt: TGCAGTGCTAGACCAGGGGGCGGTCAGCCCCAGCATTTT

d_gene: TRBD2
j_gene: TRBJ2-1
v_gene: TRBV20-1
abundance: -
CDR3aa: CSAPTSGRRSGYNEQFF
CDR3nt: TGCAGTGCCCCGACTAGCGGGAGAAGGTCTGGGTACAATGAGCAGTTCTTC

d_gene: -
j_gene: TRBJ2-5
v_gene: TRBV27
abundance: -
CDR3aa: CASSLLGDKETQYF
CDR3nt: TGTGCCAGCAGTTTATTAGGGGATAAAGAGACCCAGTACTTC

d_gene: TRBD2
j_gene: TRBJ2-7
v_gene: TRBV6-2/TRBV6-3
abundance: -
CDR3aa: CASTLPGLVSHEQYF
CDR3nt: TGTGCCAGCACTCTACCAGGACTAGTCTCCCACGAGCAGTACTTC

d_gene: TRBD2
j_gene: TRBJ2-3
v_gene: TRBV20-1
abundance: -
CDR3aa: CSASGRAFTDTQYF
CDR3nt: TGCAGTGCTAGCGGGAGGGCCTTCACAGATACGCAGTATTTT

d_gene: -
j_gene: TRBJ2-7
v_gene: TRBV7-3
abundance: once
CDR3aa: CASSFGPGNYEQYF
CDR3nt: TGTGCCAGCAGCTTTGGACCGGGGAACTACGAGCAGTACTTC

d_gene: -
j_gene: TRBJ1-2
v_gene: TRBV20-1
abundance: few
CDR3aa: CSSSHPGIEGYTF
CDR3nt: TGCAGTTCTTCTCATCCGGGGATCGAGGGCTACACCTTC

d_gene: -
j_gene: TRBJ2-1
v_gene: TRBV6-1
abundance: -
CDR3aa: CASSQPSWRANNEQFF
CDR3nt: TGTGCCAGCAGCCAACCGAGCTGGAGGGCCAACAATGAGCAGTTCTTC